This T cell receptor beta chain is from a study of T cells after somatic rescue of genetic block. V dropped 1 base and J dropped 6 bases, with 7 bases sitting between them. The CDR3 length is 14 residues. The V gene's germline CDR1 is SGHTA and CDR2 FQGTGA. Clones were sequenced by immunoSEQ multiplex PCR, and TCRdb holds only the in-frame ones, with some missing. Of over 10,000 clones detected, more than 65% appear once; the ten largest clones hold 20%. The clonotype originates from a boy aged 5-17 years. Material for sequencing was peripheral blood mononuclear cells (PBMCs). V and J are TRBV7-3 and TRBJ1-6, with D unclear. The CDR3: CASSLSSPNSPLHF. The CDR3 nucleotides are TGTGCCAGCAGCTTAAGCAGTCCTAATTCACCCCTCCACTTT.